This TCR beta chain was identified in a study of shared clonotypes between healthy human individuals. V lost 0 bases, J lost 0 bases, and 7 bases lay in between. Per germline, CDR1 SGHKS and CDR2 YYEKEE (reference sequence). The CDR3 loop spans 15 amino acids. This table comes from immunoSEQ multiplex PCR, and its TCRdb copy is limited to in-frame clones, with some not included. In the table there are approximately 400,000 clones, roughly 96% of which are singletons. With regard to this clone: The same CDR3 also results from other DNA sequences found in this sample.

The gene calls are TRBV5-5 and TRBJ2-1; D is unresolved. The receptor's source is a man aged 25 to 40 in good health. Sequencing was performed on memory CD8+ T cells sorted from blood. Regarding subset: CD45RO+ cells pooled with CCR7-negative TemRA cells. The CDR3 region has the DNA TGTGCCAGCAGCTTGGCGGTTAGCTCCTACAATGAGCAGTTCTTC. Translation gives CASSLAVSSYNEQFF.